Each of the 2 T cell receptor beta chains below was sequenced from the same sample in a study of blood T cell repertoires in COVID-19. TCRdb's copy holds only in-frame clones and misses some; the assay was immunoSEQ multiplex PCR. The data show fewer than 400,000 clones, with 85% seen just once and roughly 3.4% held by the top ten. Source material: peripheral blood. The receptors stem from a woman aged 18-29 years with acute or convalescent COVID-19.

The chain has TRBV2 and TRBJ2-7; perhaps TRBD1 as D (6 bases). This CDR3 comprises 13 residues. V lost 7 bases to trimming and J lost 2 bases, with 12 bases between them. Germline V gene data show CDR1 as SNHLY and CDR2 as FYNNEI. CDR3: CASNGQGPYEQYF. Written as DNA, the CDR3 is TGTGCCAGCAACGGGCAGGGGCCCTACGAGCAGTACTTC.

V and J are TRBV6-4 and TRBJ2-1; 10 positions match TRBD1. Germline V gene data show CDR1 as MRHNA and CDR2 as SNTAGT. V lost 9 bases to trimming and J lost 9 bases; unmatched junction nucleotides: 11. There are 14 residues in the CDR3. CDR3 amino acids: CASSGTGDLGEQFF. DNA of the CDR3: TGTGCCAGTTCCGGGACAGGGGATTTGGGTGAGCAGTTCTTC.